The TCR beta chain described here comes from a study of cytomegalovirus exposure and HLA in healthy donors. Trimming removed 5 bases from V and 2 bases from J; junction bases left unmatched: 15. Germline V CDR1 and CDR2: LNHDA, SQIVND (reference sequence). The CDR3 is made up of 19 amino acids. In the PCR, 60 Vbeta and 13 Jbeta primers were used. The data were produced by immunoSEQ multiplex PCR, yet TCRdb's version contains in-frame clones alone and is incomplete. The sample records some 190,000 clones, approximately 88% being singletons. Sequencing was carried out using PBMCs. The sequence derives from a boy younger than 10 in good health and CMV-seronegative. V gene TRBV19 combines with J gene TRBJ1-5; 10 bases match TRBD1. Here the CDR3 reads CASSHRDRGQGYGNQPQHF. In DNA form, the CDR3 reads TGTGCCAGTAGTCACCGGGACAGGGGTCAGGGGTACGGCAATCAGCCCCAGCATTTT.